The 21 T cell receptor beta chains presented below share a single source sample, sequenced in a study of blood T cell repertoires in COVID-19. The table came from immunoSEQ multiplex PCR; TCRdb's copy has only in-frame clones and leaves some out. The sample holds some 260,000 clones, around 90% seen once. The sequenced sample was PBMCs or T cells enriched from blood (not recorded which). The source is a woman younger than 30 who had recovered from COVID-19.

This clone was seen just once. The chain recombines TRBV29-1 with TRBJ2-2, with D possibly being TRBD1 (7 bases). V was trimmed by 4 bases and J by 4 bases, leaving 13 bases between them. Germline assignment: CDR1 SQVTM and CDR2 ANQGSEA. The length of the CDR3 is 14 residues. The CDR3 nucleotides read TGCAGCGTTGGGAGGGCAGGGGGCACCGGGGAGCTGTTTTTT. This gives the protein CSVGRAGGTGELFF.

This clone appeared many times. The CDR3 spells CASSQEGGSFYSNQPQHF. The CDR3 DNA sequence: TGCGCCAGCAGCCAAGAAGGGGGCAGCTTCTATAGCAATCAGCCCCAGCATTTT. This rearrangement joins TRBV4-1 to TRBJ1-5, with 7 bases lining up with TRBD1. This CDR3 spans 18 amino acids. J was trimmed by 0 bases and V by 0 bases; bases with no gene match: 8. Germline V gene sequence: CDR1 MGHRA, CDR2 YSYEKL.

The rearrangement uses TRBV11-3 and TRBJ2-1, with 11 bases identical to TRBD2. J lost 6 bases, V lost 8 bases, and 9 bases had no gene match. CDR3 length equals 15 residues. Germline V gives CDR1 SGHNT, CDR2 YENEEA. CDR3 region: CASGSRLAGSNEQFF. Written as DNA, the CDR3 is TGTGCCAGCGGGTCACGACTAGCGGGGAGCAATGAGCAGTTCTTC.

The chain is built from TRBV27 and TRBJ2-7; no definite D call. With 0 bases removed from V and 2 bases from J, the gap between germline ends came to 11 bases. Germline loops: CDR1 MNHEY, CDR2 SMNVEV (reference sequence). The CDR3 is made up of 15 amino acids. For the CDR3, the DNA is TGTGCCAGCAGTTTATCGCGGAACTCTGCCTACGAGCAGTACTTC. It translates to CASSLSRNSAYEQYF.

The rearrangement joins TRBV5-1 to TRBJ2-7; 9 bases are shared with TRBD1. Germline loops: CDR1 SGHRS, CDR2 YFSETQ. V shed 3 bases and J 3 bases; nucleotides not matched to a gene: 7. This CDR3 is 15 amino acids long. The CDR3 nucleotides read TGCGCCAGCAGCTCGGGGACAGGGCCCTACTACGAGCAGTACTTC. Translating it yields CASSSGTGPYYEQYF.

V and J are TRBV2 and TRBJ2-2, with TRBD1 matching 9 bases. This CDR3 has 17 residues. Germline V CDR1 and CDR2: SNHLY, FYNNEI. J was trimmed by 3 bases and V by 6 bases; bases with no gene match: 11. CDR3 amino acids: CASRRTGAGWDTGELFF. DNA of the CDR3: TGTGCCAGCAGAAGGACAGGGGCGGGATGGGACACCGGGGAGCTGTTTTTT.

The rearrangement joins TRBV10-3 to TRBJ1-1, with D perhaps matching TRBD1 (6 bases). CDR1 ENHRY and CDR2 SYGVKD come from the germline V gene. The V end was cut by 2 bases, the J end by 1 base, with 8 bases between. The CDR3 length is 14 residues. CDR3 nucleotides: TGTGCCATCAGTGAGAAGGGACAGAACACTGAAGCTTTCTTT. Amino acid sequence: CAISEKGQNTEAFF.

About this clone itself: At the DNA level, this CDR3 is encoded by other sequences in the same sample as well. This chain uses TRBV4-3 with TRBJ1-1; D is unresolved. V lost 0 bases and J lost 4, with 6 bases in between. This CDR3 comprises 13 residues. Germline CDR1 is LGHNA and CDR2 is YSLEER. CDR3 region: CASSQDLSTEAFF. In nucleotides, the CDR3 is TGCGCCAGCAGCCAAGATCTTTCCACTGAAGCTTTCTTT.

This chain joins TRBV9 and TRBJ2-3; 9 nucleotides agree with TRBD2. Germline V gene lookup returns CDR1 SGDLS and CDR2 YYNGEE. V lost 0 bases to trimming and J lost 0 bases; unmatched junction nucleotides: 2. The CDR3 contains 16 residues. The CDR3, as DNA: TGTGCCAGCAGCGTAGATCTAGCGGGGAGCACAGATACGCAGTATTTT. It yields the protein CASSVDLAGSTDTQYF.

J is TRBJ2-2 and V is TRBV11-3, with 15 bases aligning to TRBD2. The CDR3 runs to 18 residues. Germline assignment: CDR1 SGHNT and CDR2 YENEEA. Germline trimming cut 8 bases from V and 6 bases from J; bases unmatched to any gene: 13. For the CDR3, the DNA is TGTGCCAGCGCCCCTGGACTAGCGGGGGGGCCGATTGCCGGGGAGCTGTTTTTT. Translated, it gives CASAPGLAGGPIAGELFF.

V gene TRBV11-3 combines with J gene TRBJ2-2; 8 bases align to TRBD1. Germline assignment: CDR1 SGHNT and CDR2 YENEEA. J was trimmed by 4 bases and V by 4 bases; bases with no gene match: 8. The length of the CDR3 is 16 residues. CDR3 sequence (DNA): TGTGCCAGCAGCTACATCGGAGGACAGGGCACCGGGGAGCTGTTTTTT. It yields the protein CASSYIGGQGTGELFF.

The V and J genes are TRBV9 and TRBJ1-4; no firm D call. The V end was cut by 0 bases, the J end by 8 bases, with 14 bases between. This CDR3 region has 15 residues. Germline V gene lookup returns CDR1 SGDLS and CDR2 YYNGEE. The CDR3 loop is CASSVAIGRGEKLFF. The CDR3 DNA is TGTGCCAGCAGCGTAGCTATAGGACGGGGAGAAAAACTGTTTTTT.

The rearrangement links TRBV28 to TRBJ2-7; the match to TRBD2 covers 7 bases. CDR1 is MDHEN and CDR2 is SYDVKM in the germline V gene. CDR3 size: 14 residues. J gave up 4 bases and V 6 bases, and 9 bases lay outside the gene matches. The CDR3 DNA reads TGTGCCAGCAGCCTAACCGGGACTACATACGAGCAGTACTTC. Translation: CASSLTGTTYEQYF.

The J gene is TRBJ1-1, the V gene TRBV6-2 or TRBV6-3; 9 bases agree with TRBD1. With 6 bases clipped from V and 11 bases from J, the junction kept 16 bases outside the gene matches. The CDR3 consists of 15 residues. Germline lookup yields CDR1 MNHEY and CDR2 SVGEGT. In DNA, the CDR3 is TGTGCCAGCAGCCCGCTGGAACAGGGGGCTGGGTGGGCTTTCTTT. This encodes CASSPLEQGAGWAFF.

V is TRBV11-2 and J is TRBJ1-2; no clear D gene. V lost 1 base and J 8 bases, leaving 14 bases between the germline ends. This CDR3 comprises 14 residues. The germline CDR1 and CDR2 sequences are SGHAT and FQNNGV. The CDR3 bases are TGTGCCAGCAGCTTAGTGGGGTGGGGAGTGGGCTACACCTTC. This translates into CASSLVGWGVGYTF.

The chain has TRBV5-1 and TRBJ2-2; TRBD2 aligns across 9 bases. The CDR3 covers 16 residues. V lost 2 bases, J lost 6 bases, and 8 bases stayed unmatched. The germline V gene encodes CDR1 SGHRS and CDR2 YFSETQ. The CDR3 loop is CASSLGAGGVAGELFF. CDR3 sequence (DNA): TGCGCCAGCAGCTTAGGTGCGGGAGGGGTCGCCGGGGAGCTGTTTTTT.

The chain combines TRBV3-1 (or the pseudogene TRBV3-2) with TRBJ2-3, with no clear D. The germline V gene has CDR1 LGHDT and CDR2 YNNKEL (reference sequence). CDR3 length: 17 residues. V lost 5 bases, J lost 0 bases, and 18 bases lay in between. CDR3 protein: CASSTLSSGASTDTQYF. The CDR3 nucleotides are TGTGCCAGCAGCACCCTTTCATCCGGAGCTAGCACAGATACGCAGTATTTT.

This clone has only one observation. The V and J genes are TRBV3-1 (or the pseudogene TRBV3-2) and TRBJ1-1; no definite D call. The CDR3 has 14 residues. V lost 1 base and J 5 bases, leaving 11 bases between the germline ends. In germline, CDR1 is LGHDT, CDR2 YNNKEL (reference sequence). CDR3 bases: TGTGCCAGCAGCCAAGGTTGGAGTGGAACTGAAGCTTTCTTT. It translates to CASSQGWSGTEAFF.

This chain joins TRBV6-5 and TRBJ1-2, with D unresolved. Germline CDR1 reads MNHEY; CDR2 reads SVGAGI. Trimming removed 4 bases from V and 5 bases from J, with 14 bases in between. CDR3 length: 14 amino acids. In DNA, the CDR3 is TGTGCCAGCAGTTCCCGGTGGCAGACATATGGCTACACCTTC. It translates to CASSSRWQTYGYTF.

The V and J genes are TRBV7-2 and TRBJ1-5; TRBD1 matches at 11 bases. The germline V gene has CDR1 SGHTA and CDR2 FQGNSA. The CDR3 is 16 amino acids. V lost 4 bases to trimming and J lost 2 bases; unmatched junction nucleotides: 4. The CDR3 nucleotides read TGTGCCAGCAGCTGGACAGGGGGCCAGGGCAATCAGCCCCAGCATTTT. Residues: CASSWTGGQGNQPQHF. Full variable domain (rest looked up from reference TRBV7-2 and TRBJ1-5): GAGVSQSPSNKVTEKGKDVELRCDPISGHTALYWYRQSLGQGLEFLIYFQGNSAPDKSGLPSDRFSAERTGGSVSTLTIQRTQQEDSAVYLCASSWTGGQGNQPQHFGDGTRLSIL.

The chain recombines TRBV5-1 with TRBJ1-6, with TRBD1 identical over 7 bases. CDR3 length equals 17 residues. V lost 4 bases, J lost 0 bases, and 7 bases stayed unmatched. CDR1 is SGHRS, CDR2 YFSETQ, per germline. In DNA, the CDR3 is TGCGCCAGCAGCATAGGACAGGACAGCTCCTATAATTCACCCCTCCACTTT. This gives the protein CASSIGQDSSYNSPLHF.